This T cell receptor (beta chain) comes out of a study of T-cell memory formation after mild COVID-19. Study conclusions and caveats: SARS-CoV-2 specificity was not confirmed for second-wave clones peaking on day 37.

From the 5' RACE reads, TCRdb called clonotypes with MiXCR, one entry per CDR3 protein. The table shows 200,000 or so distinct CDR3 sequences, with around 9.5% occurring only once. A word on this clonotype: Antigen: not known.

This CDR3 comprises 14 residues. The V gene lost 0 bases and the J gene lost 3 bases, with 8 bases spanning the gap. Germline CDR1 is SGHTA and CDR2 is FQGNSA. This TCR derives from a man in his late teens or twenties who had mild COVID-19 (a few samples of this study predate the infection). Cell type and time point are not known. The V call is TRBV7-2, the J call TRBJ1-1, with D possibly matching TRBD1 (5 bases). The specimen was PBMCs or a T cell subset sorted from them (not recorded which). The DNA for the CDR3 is TGTGCCAGCAGCTTAGCTTGGGGGGACACTGAAGCTTTCTTT. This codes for CASSLAWGDTEAFF.